Given below is one T cell receptor beta chain in context. Its target is unknown. The germline gives CDR1 MGHRA, CDR2 YSYEKL. CDR3 length: 16 residues. Trimming stripped 0 bases from V and 8 bases from J, with 18 bases between. The data stem from a study of CD8 T cells in ankylosing spondylitis. Study-level findings and limits: Typical of ankylosing spondylitis blood, it appeared, was a TCR beta motif of eight highly homologous variants. In peripheral blood, disease-linked CD8+ clones occurred at relatively low frequencies.

5'-RACE, quantitative and with molecular barcodes, yielded the TCR beta libraries. TCRdb called the 5' RACE reads again in MiXCR, with one record for every CDR3 protein. The sample shows hundreds of thousands of distinct CDR3 sequences, about an eighth of them seen only once. This sequence originates from a male donor with ankylosing spondylitis. The rearrangement uses TRBV4-1 and TRBJ2-3; D is perhaps TRBD1 or TRBD2 (5 bases each). The source material was blood, either unsorted or a sorted T cell fraction (not recorded which). As DNA, the CDR3 is TGCGCCAGCAGCCAAGAGGGGACCCCAAGGCCCAGTACGCAGTATTTT. Translating it yields CASSQEGTPRPSTQYF.